The clone carrying this T cell receptor (beta chain) was observed a handful of times. The antigen is not known. The entry originates in a study of post-analysis software for immune sequencing data. Study-level background: Included courses were relapsing-remitting and secondary progressive multiple sclerosis; progressive-relapsing multiple sclerosis was also included.

Unique molecular identifiers tagged the TCR beta cDNA libraries. Some 500,000 cDNA molecules were obtained from about 0.98 to 11 million T cells. TCRdb re-derived calls from the PCR reads in MiXCR, one entry per CDR3 protein. The table records some 890,000 distinct CDR3 sequences, about 57% of them present only once. The V end was cut by 1 base, the J end by 9 bases, with 13 bases between. This CDR3 spans 14 amino acids. Study-wide points: Normalized Chao1 diversity was significantly lower in multiple sclerosis patients than in controls. Strong co-clustering by F measure was evident for samples that had been prepared in the same batch. A few TRBV segments appeared more often in patients than in controls, and TRBV5-6, TRBV5-1 and TRBV20-1 were among these.

The sequencing input was blood. The origin of this receptor is a girl aged 10 to 17 with multiple sclerosis. This chain links TRBV12-3 or TRBV12-4 with TRBJ2-4; perhaps TRBD2 as D (7 bases). This chain's CDR3 is CASSLGGGPTIQYF. The CDR3 DNA reads as TGTGCCAGCAGTTTAGGGGGGGGGCCGACCATTCAGTACTTC.